Each of the 32 T cell receptor beta chains below was sequenced from the same sample in a study of beta chain features in type 1 diabetes. The entirety of the isolated RNA underwent reverse transcription, so expressed TCRB transcripts were sequenced. Generated by immunoSEQ multiplex PCR, the TCRdb table keeps only in-frame clones and is missing some. The sample records about 210,000 clones, approximately 11% being singletons. The source material was central memory CD4+ T cells from blood. The receptors shown here come from a man aged 18 to 30 in good health.

This clone was detected many times. The chain links TRBV7-2 to TRBJ2-1; a weak D match, TRBD2 (5 bases). The germline CDR1 and CDR2 sequences are SGHTA and FQGNSA. This CDR3 has 13 residues. V lost 8 bases, J lost 1 base, and 9 bases lay in between. CDR3 loop: CASGSRSYNEQFF. As DNA, the CDR3 is TGTGCCAGCGGGAGTCGTTCCTACAATGAGCAGTTCTTC.

This clone was counted only a few times. The chain recombines TRBV9 with TRBJ2-3; D is unresolved. Trimming took 3 bases from V and 3 from J, leaving 5 bases between them. This CDR3 contains 12 residues. Germline assignment: CDR1 SGDLS and CDR2 YYNGEE. The DNA of the CDR3 is TGTGCCAGCAGCGGTAAAACAGATACGCAGTATTTT. Protein: CASSGKTDTQYF.

This rearrangement joins TRBV13 to TRBJ1-5; D not resolved. Trimming left V 0 bases short and J 3 bases short, with 9 bases between. CDR3 length: 15 residues. CDR1 is PRHDT and CDR2 is FYEKMQ in the germline V gene (reference sequence). In nucleotides, the CDR3 is TGTGCCAGCAGCTTAGGTCCGAGGTACAATCAGCCCCAGCATTTT. Translation gives CASSLGPRYNQPQHF.

This clone appeared a few times. The chain uses TRBV5-1 and TRBJ2-7; TRBD2 aligns across 13 bases. CDR3 length: 15 amino acids. The J segment lost 3 bases and the V segment lost 4 bases, leaving 4 bases of the junction unmatched. The germline V gene encodes CDR1 SGHRS and CDR2 YFSETQ. CDR3 protein: CASSLGTSGVYEQYF. The DNA for the CDR3 is TGCGCCAGCAGCCTGGGGACTAGCGGGGTCTACGAGCAGTACTTC.

The V and J genes are TRBV9 and TRBJ2-1, with D perhaps TRBD2 (6 bases). The CDR3 covers 16 residues. The V and J ends lost 4 bases and 5 bases respectively, with 19 bases between them. Germline loops: CDR1 SGDLS, CDR2 YYNGEE. The CDR3: CASSRGRVAVNNEQFF. The CDR3 DNA is TGTGCCAGCAGCAGGGGTCGGGTAGCGGTAAACAATGAGCAGTTCTTC.

This clone has a handful of counts. V usage is TRBV7-2 and J usage is TRBJ2-3; D uncertain. Germline CDR1 is SGHTA and CDR2 is FQGNSA. This CDR3 comprises 12 residues. Trimming took off 5 bases at V and 9 bases at J, with 12 bases between the two ends. The CDR3 loop is CASSADQPTQYF. The CDR3 nucleotides read TGTGCCAGCAGCGCGGATCAGCCGACGCAGTATTTT.

The chain couples TRBV4-2 to TRBJ2-3; the match to TRBD2 covers 14 bases. The junction had 1 base not matched to a gene; V was cut back by 2 bases and J by 6 bases. Per germline, CDR1 LGHNA and CDR2 YNFKEQ. This CDR3 has 15 residues. Here the CDR3 DNA reads TGTGCCAGCAGCCAACGGACTAGCGGGAGGGATACGCAGTATTTT. Its protein is CASSQRTSGRDTQYF.

The V gene is TRBV15, the J gene TRBJ2-5, with D hard to call. This CDR3 is built from 13 residues. The V and J ends lost 1 base and 2 bases respectively, with 5 bases between them. Germline CDR1 reads LNHNV; CDR2 reads YYDKDF (reference sequence). CDR3 protein: CATSRAPQETQYF. CDR3 sequence (DNA): TGTGCCACCAGCAGAGCCCCACAAGAGACCCAGTACTTC. Using reference TRBV15 and TRBJ2-5 for the parts outside the CDR3, the full variable domain is DAMVIQNPRYQVTQFGKPVTLSCSQTLNHNVMYWYQQKSSQAPKLLFHYYDKDFNNEADTPDNFQSRRPNTSFCFLDIRSPGLGDTAMYLCATSRAPQETQYFGPGTRLLVL.

V gene TRBV11-2 combines with J gene TRBJ2-5; D remains ambiguous. The DNA end is more similar to TRBJ2-7, so the J call may be wrong. Germline lookup yields CDR1 SGHAT and CDR2 FQNNGV. The CDR3 length is 16 residues. The CDR3: CASSLDLSSSSYEQYF. DNA for the CDR3: TGTGCCAGCAGCTTAGATCTGTCCTCGAGCTCCTACGAGCAGTACTTC.

This clone was counted only a few times. The chain combines TRBV4-1 with TRBJ2-1; D possibly corresponds to TRBD2 (6 bases). V lost 2 bases and J 4 bases, leaving 12 bases between the germline ends. Germline-derived CDR1 and CDR2 are MGHRA and YSYEKL. The CDR3 is made up of 15 amino acids. CDR3 loop: CASSQQTRGYNEQFF. As DNA, the CDR3 is TGCGCCAGCAGCCAACAGACTAGGGGTTACAATGAGCAGTTCTTC.

CDR3 nucleotide sequence: TGTGCCAGCAGCTTAGTAGAGAGGTCCTACAATGAGCAGTTCTTC. Protein: CASSLVERSYNEQFF. The rearrangement uses TRBV11-2 and TRBJ2-1; D is unresolved. V was shortened by 1 base and J by 1 base, with 8 bases between the two germline ends. The CDR3 is 15 residues long. Germline V CDR1 and CDR2: SGHAT, FQNNGV.

This clone has a handful of counts. V gene TRBV4-3 combines with J gene TRBJ2-7, with a tentative D call TRBD1 (5 bases). There are 15 residues in the CDR3. From germline, CDR1 is LGHNA and CDR2 YSLEER. With 1 base removed from V and 2 bases from J, the gap between germline ends came to 12 bases. CDR3 bases: TGCGCCAGCAGCCAAGCTCTGACAGCCACCTACGAGCAGTACTTC. Translated: CASSQALTATYEQYF.

The chain recombines TRBV4-3 with TRBJ1-1; D call uncertain. Germline assignment: CDR1 LGHNA and CDR2 YSLEER. The CDR3 sequence is 14 residues long. The V and J ends lost 0 bases and 5 bases respectively, with 10 bases between them. CDR3 DNA: TGCGCCAGCAGCCAAGATCGGGTCGAGACTGAAGCTTTCTTT. Its translation: CASSQDRVETEAFF.

This clone was counted between two and nine times. This chain links TRBV9 with TRBJ2-7, with TRBD1 matching over 9 bases. Germline V CDR1 and CDR2: SGDLS, YYNGEE. Unmatched junction bases numbered 8, after V lost 0 bases and J lost 4 bases. This CDR3 spans 16 amino acids. The CDR3 region is CASSVVGDRVVYEQYF. CDR3 nucleotide sequence: TGTGCCAGCAGCGTAGTAGGGGACAGGGTGGTATACGAGCAGTACTTC.

The chain has TRBV10-3 and TRBJ1-5, with D unclear. Looked up from germline, CDR1 is ENHRY and CDR2 is SYGVKD. V lost 0 bases to trimming and J lost 0 bases, with 12 bases between them. The CDR3 runs to 17 residues. As DNA, the CDR3 is TGTGCCATCAGTGAGTCAAAAGGGATCGGTAGCAATCAGCCCCAGCATTTT. Translation gives CAISESKGIGSNQPQHF.

The chain recombines TRBV11-1 with TRBJ2-1; weak D call: TRBD2 (5 bases). The ends were cut back, 7 bases at V and 3 bases at J, with 13 bases in the middle. CDR1 is SGHAT and CDR2 is FQDESV in the germline V gene (reference sequence). The length of the CDR3 is 14 residues. The DNA of the CDR3 is TGTGCCAGCACCCCTGTCGGGATCTACAATGAGCAGTTCTTC. It translates to CASTPVGIYNEQFF.

This chain connects TRBV6-6 to TRBJ2-6; D gene ambiguous. V lost 2 bases to trimming and J lost 0 bases, with 5 bases between them. The CDR3 covers 15 residues. Germline CDR1 and CDR2: MNHNY and SVGAGI (reference sequence). The CDR3 region is CASSYGRSGANVLTF. CDR3 bases: TGTGCCAGCAGTTACGGCCGCTCTGGGGCCAACGTCCTGACTTTC.

The sample holds a few counts of this clone. V usage is TRBV19 and J usage is TRBJ2-2; D remains ambiguous. Germline V gene lookup returns CDR1 LNHDA and CDR2 SQIVND (reference sequence). V was pared by 4 bases and J by 3 bases, with 9 bases between. The CDR3 has 14 amino acids. The CDR3 here is CASSRAAYTGELFF. The CDR3 DNA reads as TGTGCCAGTAGTAGGGCAGCTTACACCGGGGAGCTGTTTTTT.

In its sample, this clone was seen a few times. This rearrangement joins TRBV29-1 to TRBJ2-3, with D perhaps TRBD2 (6 bases). CDR3 length equals 11 residues. V was clipped by 2 bases and J by 8 bases, with 8 bases between them. Germline values: CDR1 SQVTM, CDR2 ANQGSEA. CDR3 amino acids: CSVELGGTQYF. The CDR3, as DNA: TGCAGCGTTGAACTCGGGGGTACGCAGTATTTT.

This clone was counted only a few times. The genes are TRBV23-1 and TRBJ2-7; D call uncertain. TRBV23-1 is an ORF; its function is uncertain. V lost 10 bases and J lost 2, with 18 bases in between. This CDR3 spans 14 amino acids. CDR3 region: CATPGEPITYEQYF. CDR3 DNA: TGCGCCACCCCGGGCGAGCCTATCACCTACGAGCAGTACTTC.

The gene calls are TRBV6-1 and TRBJ2-6, with D possibly matching TRBD2 (5 bases). The CDR3 has 18 amino acids. V gave up 0 bases and J gave up 0 bases, with 12 bases separating them. Germline V gene data show CDR1 as MNHNS and CDR2 as SASEGT. CDR3 sequence: CASSEAFAGSSGANVLTF. The CDR3 bases are TGTGCCAGCAGTGAAGCATTCGCGGGCAGCTCTGGGGCCAACGTCCTGACTTTC.

This clone was seen a handful of times. This chain joins TRBV18 and TRBJ2-3, with D hard to call. This CDR3 is 13 amino acids long. CDR1 and CDR2 (germline): KGHSH, LQKENI. Between the trimmed V and J ends, which lost 6 bases and 0 bases, there was a span of 7 bases. CDR3 loop: CASSVGSTDTQYF. CDR3 in DNA: TGTGCCAGCTCCGTTGGGAGCACAGATACGCAGTATTTT.

The rearrangement uses TRBV6-6 and TRBJ2-1; D might be TRBD1 (6 bases). This CDR3 is built from 15 residues. Germline V gives CDR1 MNHNY, CDR2 SVGAGI (reference sequence). Trimming stripped 1 base from V and 10 bases from J, with 17 bases between. The chain's CDR3 is CASSYLDSRVREQFF. Written as DNA, the CDR3 is TGTGCCAGCAGTTACTTGGACAGCCGGGTGAGAGAGCAGTTCTTC.

At least ten counts were recorded for this clone. The rearrangement joins TRBV2 to TRBJ2-5; no firm D call. The CDR3 consists of 14 residues. V was cut by 2 bases and J by 3 bases, with 10 bases left in between. Germline V gives CDR1 SNHLY, CDR2 FYNNEI. The CDR3 DNA sequence: TGTGCCAGCAGTGAATCAGGACGGGAAGAGACCCAGTACTTC. Translation: CASSESGREETQYF.

The V and J genes are TRBV28 and TRBJ1-4; D ambiguous. CDR1 and CDR2 (germline): MDHEN, SYDVKM. Deletions cut 4 bases from V and 1 base from J, with 13 bases between. The CDR3 has 16 residues. CDR3 DNA: TGTGCCAGCAGTTCCCCTCAACAGTTAACTAATGAAAAACTGTTTTTT. It is translated as CASSSPQQLTNEKLFF.

This clone appeared many times. The same CDR3 can be traced to other DNA sequences in this sample. The chain links TRBV29-1 to TRBJ1-5, with 8 bases matching TRBD1. The germline CDR1 and CDR2 sequences are SQVTM and ANQGSEA. Trimming cost V 6 bases and J 6 bases; bases outside gene matches: 4. This CDR3 has 12 amino acids. The CDR3 sequence is CSVATGGQPQHF. In DNA form, the CDR3 reads TGCAGCGTAGCAACAGGGGGTCAGCCCCAGCATTTT.

This clone was found a few times. V is TRBV7-2 and J is TRBJ2-5, with 8 bases fitting TRBD1. The V gene's germline CDR1 is SGHTA and CDR2 FQGNSA. The length of the CDR3 is 14 residues. V shed 2 bases and J 4 bases; nucleotides not matched to a gene: 3. The CDR3 loop is CASSLQGAIETQYF. The DNA for the CDR3 is TGTGCCAGCAGCTTACAGGGGGCGATAGAGACCCAGTACTTC.

This clone was observed a few times. V and J are TRBV9 and TRBJ2-7; 8 positions agree with TRBD2. This CDR3 has 15 amino acids. V lost 0 bases and J lost 3; bases outside the gene matches: 5. Germline CDR1 reads SGDLS; CDR2 reads YYNGEE. This CDR3 is CASSVELADNYEQYF. The CDR3 DNA follows: TGTGCCAGCAGCGTAGAACTAGCGGATAACTACGAGCAGTACTTC. Full variable domain (rest looked up from reference TRBV9 and TRBJ2-7): DSGVTQTPKHLITATGQRVTLRCSPRSGDLSVYWYQQSLDQGLQFLIQYYNGEERAKGNILERFSAQQFPDLHSELNLSSLELGDSALYFCASSVELADNYEQYFGPGTRLTVT.

This clone was counted only a few times. The chain recombines TRBV18 with TRBJ1-3, with unresolved D. With 3 bases removed from V and 0 bases from J, the gap between germline ends came to 12 bases. Per the germline V gene, CDR1 is KGHSH and CDR2 is LQKENI. The CDR3 spans 16 residues. The CDR3 reads CASSPESRASGNTIYF. The DNA for the CDR3 is TGTGCCAGCTCACCTGAGTCCAGAGCCTCTGGAAACACCATATATTTT.

This clone came up many times. The chain has TRBV4-1 and TRBJ2-4; TRBD1 might be the D (6 bases). The V end lost 3 bases, the J end lost 0 bases, and 18 bases lay between the germline ends. From germline, CDR1 is MGHRA and CDR2 YSYEKL. CDR3 length: 18 residues. The CDR3 is CASSQGHPRGLAKNIQYF. CDR3 DNA sequence: TGCGCCAGCAGCCAGGGACACCCGAGAGGGCTAGCCAAAAACATTCAGTACTTC.

This sequence joins TRBV6-1 and TRBJ2-3, with D perhaps assigned TRBD1 or TRBD2 (6 bases each). The germline CDR1 and CDR2 sequences are MNHNS and SASEGT. V lost 2 bases and J 0 bases, leaving 9 bases between the germline ends. This CDR3 comprises 15 residues. CDR3 amino acids: CASSEPGASTDTQYF. As DNA, the CDR3 is TGTGCCAGCAGTGAACCGGGGGCCAGCACAGATACGCAGTATTTT.

The CDR3 protein is CASSPAPRGGETQYF. DNA of the CDR3: TGTGCCAGCAGCCCCGCCCCCCGCGGAGGGGAGACCCAGTACTTC. This chain joins TRBV28 and TRBJ2-5; a weak D match, TRBD2 (6 bases). The CDR3 sequence is 15 residues long. Trimming stripped 6 bases from V and 5 bases from J, with 19 bases between. Germline assignment: CDR1 MDHEN and CDR2 SYDVKM. Complete variable domain (other parts from reference TRBV28 and TRBJ2-5): DVKVTQSSRYLVKRTGEKVFLECVQDMDHENMFWYRQDPGLGLRLIYFSYDVKMKEKGDIPEGYSVSREKKERFSLILESASTNQTSMYLCASSPAPRGGETQYFGPGTRLLVL.